Following are 2 T cell receptor beta chains from one sample sequenced in a study of T cells in narcolepsy listed by TCRdb under 2018. The library was made by the immunoSEQ multiplex PCR assay. The immuneACCESS repertoire file appears here via TCRdb, limited to in-frame rearrangements. These files lack a portion of the clones; in checked studies, under half of the deficit traces to unresolved V genes, and the cause of the others is not known. Across this sample there are over 10,000 clones, with 85% to 90% seen only once. About 1.7% of the sample is held by the ten biggest clonotypes. The sample taken for sequencing was CD45RA- memory CD4+ T cells from PBMCs. In light of the paper, this sample's cell subset or site label describes: memory T cells sorted ex vivo from peripheral blood. The receptors here all came from a human donor with narcolepsy.

The chain couples TRBV5-4 to TRBJ2-7, with D perhaps TRBD1 (5 bases). Trimming removed 0 bases from V and 2 bases from J, with 9 bases in between. Germline CDR1 and CDR2: SGHNT and YYREEE (reference sequence). The CDR3 is made up of 14 amino acids. CDR3 in DNA: TGTGCCAGCAGCTTGGCCGCAGGGCCCTACGAGCAGTACTTC. Its translation: CASSLAAGPYEQYF.

This chain links TRBV28 with TRBJ2-7; TRBD2 aligns across 9 bases. The CDR3 runs 15 residues. The germline V gene encodes CDR1 MDHEN and CDR2 SYDVKM. After removal of 5 bases from V and 4 bases from J, the junction contained 9 bases not matched to a gene. CDR3 sequence (DNA): TGTGCCAGCAGTCCGACTAGCGGCCTTGAGTACGAGCAGTACTTC. Translating gives CASSPTSGLEYEQYF.